This T cell receptor (beta chain) was found in a study of cytomegalovirus exposure and HLA in healthy donors. The method was immunoSEQ multiplex PCR; TCRdb's version includes in-frame clones alone and lacks a portion of them. The profile shows 200,000 to 250,000 clones, approximately 87% of them singletons. Details on this clone: The antigen remains unidentified.

Notes on the study in general: There were a few CMV-associated chains whose specificity for CMV antigens was confirmed in vitro. Cytomegalovirus association was assigned to 150 to 200 TCR beta chains. It was reported that the classifier diagnosed cytomegalovirus status with high specificity and sensitivity in both the original and validation cohorts.

The V gene's germline CDR1 is SGHNT and CDR2 YYREEE (reference sequence). CDR3 length: 16 amino acids. V lost 0 bases and J lost 1, with 14 bases in between. This chain connects TRBV5-4 to TRBJ2-7; D possibly matches TRBD1 or TRBD2 (5 bases each). This receptor was identified in a woman aged 18-29 years in good health and CMV-seronegative. The sample taken for sequencing was PBMCs. The CDR3 DNA reads as TGTGCCAGCAGCTTGGACCCCGGGACGGTTTCCTACGAGCAGTACTTC. Translating gives CASSLDPGTVSYEQYF.